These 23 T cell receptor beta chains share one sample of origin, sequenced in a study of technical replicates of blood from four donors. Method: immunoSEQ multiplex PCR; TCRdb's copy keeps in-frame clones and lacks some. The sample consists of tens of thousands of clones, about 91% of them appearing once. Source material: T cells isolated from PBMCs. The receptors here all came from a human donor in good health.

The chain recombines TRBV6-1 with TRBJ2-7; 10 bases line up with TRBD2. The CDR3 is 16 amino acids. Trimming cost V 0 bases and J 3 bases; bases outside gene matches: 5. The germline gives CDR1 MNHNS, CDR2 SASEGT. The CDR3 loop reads CASSEAGLARGYEQYF. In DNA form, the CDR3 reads TGTGCCAGCAGTGAAGCGGGACTAGCGCGCGGCTACGAGCAGTACTTC.

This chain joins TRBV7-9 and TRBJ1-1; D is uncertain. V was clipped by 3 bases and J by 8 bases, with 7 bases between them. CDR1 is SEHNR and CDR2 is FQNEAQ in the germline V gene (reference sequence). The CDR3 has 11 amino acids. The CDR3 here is CASSFREEAFF. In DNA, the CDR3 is TGTGCCAGCAGCTTTAGGGAGGAAGCTTTCTTT. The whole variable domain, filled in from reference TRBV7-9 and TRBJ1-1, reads DTGVSQNPRHKITKRGQNVTFRCDPISEHNRLYWYRQTLGQGPEFLTYFQNEAQLEKSRLLSDRFSAERPKGSFSTLEIQRTEQGDSAMYLCASSFREEAFFGQGTRLTVV.

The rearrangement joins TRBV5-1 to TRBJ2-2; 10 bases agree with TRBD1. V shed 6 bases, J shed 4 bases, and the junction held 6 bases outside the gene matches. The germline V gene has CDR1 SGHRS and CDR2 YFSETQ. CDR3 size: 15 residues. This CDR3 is CASTPGTGATGELFF. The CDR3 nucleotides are TGCGCCAGCACCCCCGGGACAGGGGCCACCGGGGAGCTGTTTTTT.

The CDR3 DNA sequence: TGCGCCAGCAGCTTCTTAGCGGGAGGACCGAAATCTCACGGTGGTTACGAGCAGTACTTC. Its protein product is CASSFLAGGPKSHGGYEQYF. The chain recombines TRBV5-1 with TRBJ2-7, with 10 bases lining up with TRBD2. J gave up 4 bases and V 2 bases, and 21 bases lay outside the gene matches. Germline V gene lookup returns CDR1 SGHRS and CDR2 YFSETQ. There are 20 residues in the CDR3.

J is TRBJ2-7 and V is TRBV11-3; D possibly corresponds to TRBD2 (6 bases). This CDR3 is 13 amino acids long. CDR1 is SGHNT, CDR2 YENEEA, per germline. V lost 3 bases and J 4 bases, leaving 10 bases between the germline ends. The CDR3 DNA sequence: TGTGCCAGCAGCTTGGGCGGGAAGTACGAGCAGTACTTC. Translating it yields CASSLGGKYEQYF.

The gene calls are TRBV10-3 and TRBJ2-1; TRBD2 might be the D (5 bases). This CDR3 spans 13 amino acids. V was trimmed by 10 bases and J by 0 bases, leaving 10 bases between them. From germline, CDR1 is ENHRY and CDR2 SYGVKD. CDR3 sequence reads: CATEESSYNEQFF. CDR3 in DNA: TGTGCCACGGAGGAGAGCTCCTACAATGAGCAGTTCTTC.

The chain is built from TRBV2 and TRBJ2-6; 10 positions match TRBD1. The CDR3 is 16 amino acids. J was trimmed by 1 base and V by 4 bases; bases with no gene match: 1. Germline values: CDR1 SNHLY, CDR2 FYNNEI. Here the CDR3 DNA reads TGTGCCAGCAGTGTGGGACAGGGGTCTGGGGCCAACGTCCTGACTTTC. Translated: CASSVGQGSGANVLTF.

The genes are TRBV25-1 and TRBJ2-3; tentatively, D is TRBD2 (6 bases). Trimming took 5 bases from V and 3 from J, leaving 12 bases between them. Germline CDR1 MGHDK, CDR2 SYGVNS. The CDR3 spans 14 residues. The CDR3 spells CASSFLGGTDTQYF. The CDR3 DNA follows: TGTGCCAGCAGTTTTCTCGGAGGGACAGATACGCAGTATTTT.

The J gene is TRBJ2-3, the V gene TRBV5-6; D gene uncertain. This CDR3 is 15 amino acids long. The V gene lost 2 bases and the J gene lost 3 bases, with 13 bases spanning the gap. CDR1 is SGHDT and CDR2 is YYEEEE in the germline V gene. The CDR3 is CASSFLLGSTDTQYF. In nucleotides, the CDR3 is TGTGCCAGCAGCTTTTTATTGGGCTCGACAGATACGCAGTATTTT.

As DNA, the CDR3 is TGTGCCAGCAGCGTAGGGGGAGCGCTCTTCTCTGGAAACACCATATATTTT. It translates to CASSVGGALFSGNTIYF. The chain recombines TRBV9 with TRBJ1-3; D is uncertain. Per the germline V gene, CDR1 is SGDLS and CDR2 is YYNGEE. CDR3 length: 17 residues. The germline V and J ends were trimmed by 0 bases and 0 bases, with 13 bases remaining between them.

CDR3 amino acids: CASSFRQVGTKNIQYF. Written as DNA, the CDR3 is TGTGCCAGCAGTTTCCGGCAGGTCGGGACCAAAAACATTCAGTACTTC. J is TRBJ2-4 and V is TRBV6-5; weak D call: TRBD2 (5 bases). The CDR3 totals 16 residues. CDR1 and CDR2 from the germline V gene are MNHEY and SVGAGI. Deletions cut 4 bases from V and 2 bases from J, with 15 bases between.

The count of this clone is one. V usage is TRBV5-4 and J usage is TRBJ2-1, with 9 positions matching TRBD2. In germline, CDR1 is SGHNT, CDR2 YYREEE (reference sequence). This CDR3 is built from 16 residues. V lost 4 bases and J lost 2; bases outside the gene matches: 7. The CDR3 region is CASSLLGGGAYNEQFF. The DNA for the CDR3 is TGTGCCAGCAGCCTGCTAGGCGGGGGGGCCTACAATGAGCAGTTCTTC.

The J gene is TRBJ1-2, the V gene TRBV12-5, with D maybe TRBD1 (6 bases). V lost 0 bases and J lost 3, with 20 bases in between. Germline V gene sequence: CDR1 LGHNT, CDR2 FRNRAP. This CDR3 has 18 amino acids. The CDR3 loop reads CASGLVPPDRLTDYGYTF. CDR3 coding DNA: TGTGCTAGTGGTTTGGTACCCCCCGACAGGTTAACAGACTATGGCTACACCTTC.

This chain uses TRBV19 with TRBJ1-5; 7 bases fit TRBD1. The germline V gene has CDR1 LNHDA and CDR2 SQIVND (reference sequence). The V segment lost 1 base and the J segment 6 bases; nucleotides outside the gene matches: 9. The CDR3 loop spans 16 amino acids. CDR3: CASSIATGVLSQPQHF. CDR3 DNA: TGTGCCAGTAGTATAGCTACAGGGGTGTTGAGTCAGCCCCAGCATTTT.

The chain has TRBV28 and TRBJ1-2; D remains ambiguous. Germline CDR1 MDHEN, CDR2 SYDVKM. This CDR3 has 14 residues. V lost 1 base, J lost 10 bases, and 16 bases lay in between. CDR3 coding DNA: TGTGCCAGCAGTTTATCCCCTCTACCGGGTGTCTACACCTTC. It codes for CASSLSPLPGVYTF.

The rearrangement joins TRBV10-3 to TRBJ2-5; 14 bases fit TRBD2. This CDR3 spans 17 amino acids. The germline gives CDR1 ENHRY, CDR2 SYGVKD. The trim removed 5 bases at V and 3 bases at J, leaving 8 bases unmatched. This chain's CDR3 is CAISHPGTSGSKETQYF. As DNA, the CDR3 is TGTGCCATCAGTCACCCCGGGACTAGCGGGAGTAAAGAGACCCAGTACTTC.

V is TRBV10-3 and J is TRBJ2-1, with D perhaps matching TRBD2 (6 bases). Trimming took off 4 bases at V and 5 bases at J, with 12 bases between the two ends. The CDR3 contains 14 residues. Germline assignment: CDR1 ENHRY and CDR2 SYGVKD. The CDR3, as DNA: TGTGCCATCAGTGGTCAATTAGCGGACAATGAGCAGTTCTTC. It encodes CAISGQLADNEQFF.

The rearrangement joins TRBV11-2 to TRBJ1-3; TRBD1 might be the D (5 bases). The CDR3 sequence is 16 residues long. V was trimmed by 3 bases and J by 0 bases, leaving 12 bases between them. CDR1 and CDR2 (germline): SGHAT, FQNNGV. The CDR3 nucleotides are TGTGCCAGCAGCTTCTACAAGACAGTCTCTGGAAACACCATATATTTT. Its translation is CASSFYKTVSGNTIYF.

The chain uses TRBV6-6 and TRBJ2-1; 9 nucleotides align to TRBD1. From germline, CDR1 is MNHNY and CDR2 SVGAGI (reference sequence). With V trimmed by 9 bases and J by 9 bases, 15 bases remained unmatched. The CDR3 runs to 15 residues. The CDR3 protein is CASCVRDRAGSEQFF. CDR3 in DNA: TGTGCCAGTTGCGTAAGGGACAGGGCGGGGAGTGAGCAGTTCTTC.

In nucleotides, the CDR3 is TGTGCCAGCAGCTTAGACCTAGCGGGATCCTCCTACAATGAGCAGTTCTTC. Amino acid sequence: CASSLDLAGSSYNEQFF. The chain joins TRBV11-3 to TRBJ2-1; the match to TRBD2 covers 9 bases. With 0 bases clipped from V and 0 bases from J, the junction kept 3 bases outside the gene matches. This CDR3 comprises 17 residues. The germline gives CDR1 SGHNT, CDR2 YENEEA.

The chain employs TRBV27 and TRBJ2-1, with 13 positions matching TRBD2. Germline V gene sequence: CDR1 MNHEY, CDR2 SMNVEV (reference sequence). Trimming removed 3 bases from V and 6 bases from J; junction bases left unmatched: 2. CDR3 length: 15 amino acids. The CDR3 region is CASSLGTSGINEQFF. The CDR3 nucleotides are TGTGCCAGCAGTTTGGGGACTAGCGGGATCAATGAGCAGTTCTTC.

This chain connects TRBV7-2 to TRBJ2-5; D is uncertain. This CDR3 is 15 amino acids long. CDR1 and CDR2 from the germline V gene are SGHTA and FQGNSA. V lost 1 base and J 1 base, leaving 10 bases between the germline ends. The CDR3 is CASSLGAISQETQYF. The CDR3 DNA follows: TGTGCCAGCAGCTTAGGGGCCATATCCCAAGAGACCCAGTACTTC.

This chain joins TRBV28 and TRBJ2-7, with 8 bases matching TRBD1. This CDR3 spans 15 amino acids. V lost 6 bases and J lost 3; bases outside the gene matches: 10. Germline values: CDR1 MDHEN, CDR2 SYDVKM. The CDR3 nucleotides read TGTGCCAGCAGCCCCGCCGGGACAGGTAGCTACGAGCAGTACTTC. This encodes CASSPAGTGSYEQYF.